Below are 24 T cell receptor beta chains sequenced from a single sample in a study of sequential checkpoint blockade in melanoma. Profiling relied on immunoSEQ multiplex PCR, and the TCRdb table lists in-frame clones only, not all of them. Of some 3,500 clones listed, approximately 54% are singletons. Treatment in this sample: randomized to nivolumab then ipilimumab (arm A) or the reverse (arm B). The sample here was CD8+ T cells sorted from blood (inferred from file names), taken from a patient given nivolumab and ipilimumab in sequence. The receptors were sampled from a human patient with melanoma. Some clones in this sample may be carry-over from other donors' samples.

Details on this clone: Germline and junction disagree at one end, which may indicate a read error. The chain employs TRBV7-9 and TRBJ1-2; D is uncertain. CDR1 and CDR2 (germline): SEHNR, FQNEAQ (reference sequence). The length of the CDR3 is 12 residues. The CDR3 sequence is CASSLGGPPQIF. In DNA, the CDR3 is TGTGCCAGCAGCTTAGGAGGGCCTCCACAAATCTTC. The full variable domain, its missing parts supplied by reference TRBV7-9 and TRBJ1-2, is DTGVSQNPRHKITKRGQNVTFRCDPISEHNRLYWYRQTLGQGPEFLTYFQNEAQLEKSRLLSDRFSAERPKGSFSTLEIQRTEQGDSAMYLCASSLGGPPQIFGSGTRLTVV.

This chain connects TRBV6-5 to TRBJ2-7; weak D call: TRBD1 (5 bases). CDR1 MNHEY and CDR2 SVGAGI come from the germline V gene. Trimming shortened V by 2 bases and J by 3 bases, and 11 bases separated the two germline ends. The CDR3 covers 14 residues. CDR3 in DNA: TGTGCCAGCAGTTACGCAGGGTATGGCTACGAGCAGTACTTC. Translated, it gives CASSYAGYGYEQYF.

This CDR3 reads CASSWVTGVANYEQYF. In DNA, the CDR3 is TGCGCCAGCAGCTGGGTCACGGGGGTAGCGAACTACGAGCAGTACTTC. The chain links TRBV5-1 to TRBJ2-7, with D maybe TRBD2 (6 bases). Trimming left V 3 bases short and J 3 bases short, with 19 bases between. The CDR3 length is 16 residues. The V gene's germline CDR1 is SGHRS and CDR2 YFSETQ.

This clone was counted between two and nine times. The chain couples TRBV7-6 to TRBJ2-6, with 8 bases lining up with TRBD1. V dropped 5 bases and J dropped 2; count of bases not matched to a gene: 8. The germline V gene has CDR1 SGHVS and CDR2 FNYEAQ. This CDR3 has 17 residues. CDR3 in amino acids: CASSQGAGPPGANVLTF. CDR3 sequence (DNA): TGTGCCAGCAGCCAGGGGGCAGGGCCGCCTGGGGCCAACGTCCTGACTTTC.

This chain uses TRBV7-8 with TRBJ1-1; 7 bases align to TRBD1. The J segment lost 0 bases and the V segment lost 4 bases, leaving 2 bases of the junction unmatched. The CDR3 covers 14 residues. Germline V gives CDR1 SGHVS, CDR2 FQNEAQ. The CDR3 DNA is TGTGCCAGCAGCTGGGGACAGATGAACACTGAAGCTTTCTTT. Its protein product is CASSWGQMNTEAFF.

This rearrangement joins TRBV4-1 to TRBJ2-3, with 8 bases identical to TRBD1. Trimming at V came to 3 bases and at J to 6 bases, leaving 8 bases not matched to a gene. CDR3 length equals 15 residues. The germline V gene has CDR1 MGHRA and CDR2 YSYEKL. The chain's CDR3 is CASSHEGQGLDTQYF. CDR3 DNA: TGCGCCAGCAGCCATGAAGGACAGGGCCTCGATACGCAGTATTTT.

In this sample, this clone turned up a few times. The V call is TRBV6-6, the J call TRBJ1-5; TRBD1 aligns across 7 bases. This CDR3 is 15 amino acids long. CDR1 is MNHNY and CDR2 is SVGAGI in the germline V gene (reference sequence). Germline trimming cut 6 bases from V and 7 bases from J; bases unmatched to any gene: 12. The CDR3 DNA sequence: TGTGCCAGCAGCCTCGAGGGGGCCGAGGTACAGCCCCAGCATTTT. It is translated as CASSLEGAEVQPQHF.

The chain carries TRBV6-5 and TRBJ1-2, with 8 bases that match TRBD1. CDR1 is MNHEY, CDR2 SVGAGI, per germline. V trimming: 5 bases; J trimming: 4 bases; junction bases outside the gene matches: 6. This CDR3 comprises 14 residues. The CDR3 is CASSGGQGGYGYTF. The CDR3 DNA sequence: TGTGCCAGCAGTGGCGGACAGGGTGGCTATGGCTACACCTTC.

The gene calls are TRBV6-5 and TRBJ1-2; the match to TRBD1 covers 9 bases. Germline assignment: CDR1 MNHEY and CDR2 SVGAGI. The CDR3 is 13 amino acids. J was trimmed by 4 bases and V by 8 bases; bases with no gene match: 5. DNA for the CDR3: TGTGCCAGCGGGGACAGGGCGGGCTATGGCTACACCTTC. Encoded protein: CASGDRAGYGYTF.

This clone turned up a few times. The chain has TRBV6-4 and TRBJ2-3, with 10 nucleotides matching TRBD2. This CDR3 region has 15 residues. Germline assignment: CDR1 MRHNA and CDR2 SNTAGT. Trimming at V came to 3 bases and at J to 0 bases, leaving 0 bases not matched to a gene. CDR3 bases: TGTGCCAGCAGTGAAGCGGGGGGGAGCACAGATACGCAGTATTTT. Translating gives CASSEAGGSTDTQYF.

There are a few counts of this clone. Compared with germline, one end of the junction differs, possibly owing to a read error. The chain uses TRBV10-3 and TRBJ1-2; 9 positions agree with TRBD1. CDR1 is ENHRY and CDR2 is SYGVKD in the germline V gene. CDR3 size: 16 residues. The CDR3 nucleotides are TGTGCCAGCAGTCCCACCACCGGGACAGGGACCTATGGCTACACCTTC. Its translation is CASSPTTGTGTYGYTF.

This clone was counted once. The rearrangement uses TRBV4-2 and TRBJ2-5, with TRBD2 matching 9 bases. CDR1 and CDR2 from the germline V gene are LGHNA and YNFKEQ. V shed 1 base, J shed 5 bases, and the junction held 11 bases outside the gene matches. This CDR3 is built from 17 residues. The CDR3: CASSQAASGVPGETQYF. CDR3 DNA sequence: TGTGCCAGCAGCCAAGCGGCTAGCGGGGTCCCCGGGGAGACCCAGTACTTC.

This clone has more than one count but fewer than ten. The chain employs TRBV7-9 and TRBJ2-7, with a weak D call TRBD1 (6 bases). Trimming stripped 6 bases from V and 3 bases from J, with 12 bases between. CDR3 size: 13 residues. Germline V gene data show CDR1 as SEHNR and CDR2 as FQNEAQ (reference sequence). Here the CDR3 DNA reads TGTGCCAGCAGAACCAAAGGGGGCTACGAGCAGTACTTC. Amino acid sequence: CASRTKGGYEQYF.

V is TRBV9 and J is TRBJ2-4; D may be TRBD1 (6 bases). CDR3 size: 20 residues. The germline V and J ends were trimmed by 6 bases and 0 bases, with 28 bases remaining between them. The germline gives CDR1 SGDLS, CDR2 YYNGEE. The CDR3 loop reads CASTVGRWDMITLAKNIQYF. CDR3 nucleotide sequence: TGTGCCAGCACCGTTGGGCGGTGGGACATGATAACACTAGCCAAAAACATTCAGTACTTC.

Relative to its sample, this clone is medium-sized (0.01 to 0.1%). The chain links TRBV13 to TRBJ1-2; D is unclear. The CDR3 spans 12 residues. Trimming pared 1 base from V and 8 bases from J, leaving 8 bases between. Looked up from germline, CDR1 is PRHDT and CDR2 is FYEKMQ (reference sequence). As DNA, the CDR3 is TGTGCCAGCAGCTTAGACTCCCACGGCTACACCTTC. Translation gives CASSLDSHGYTF.

The chain employs TRBV15 and TRBJ1-1, with D uncertain. Looked up from germline, CDR1 is LNHNV and CDR2 is YYDKDF (reference sequence). Trimming took 0 bases from V and 0 from J, leaving 5 bases between them. CDR3 size: 14 residues. The CDR3 bases are TGTGCCACCAGCAGAGAACAGTTGAACACTGAAGCTTTCTTT. Encoded protein: CATSREQLNTEAFF. The entire variable domain, with the rest obtained from reference TRBV15 and TRBJ1-1, is as follows: DAMVIQNPRYQVTQFGKPVTLSCSQTLNHNVMYWYQQKSSQAPKLLFHYYDKDFNNEADTPDNFQSRRPNTSFCFLDIRSPGLGDTAMYLCATSREQLNTEAFFGQGTRLTVV.

This chain connects TRBV15 to TRBJ1-4; 9 bases map to TRBD1. V shed 5 bases and J 5 bases; nucleotides not matched to a gene: 9. This CDR3 contains 16 residues. Germline CDR1 reads LNHNV; CDR2 reads YYDKDF (reference sequence). CDR3 in DNA: TGTGCCACCAGCTCCAACGTCGGGACAGGGAATGAAAAACTGTTTTTT. Amino acids: CATSSNVGTGNEKLFF.

A single count supports this clone. The chain links TRBV19 to TRBJ1-1; D gene unclear. CDR3 length equals 13 residues. Trimming removed 7 bases from V and 1 base from J, with 10 bases in between. CDR1 is LNHDA, CDR2 SQIVND, per germline (reference sequence). CDR3 in DNA: TGTGCCAGTACCATGGGAGCGAACACTGAAGCTTTCTTT. Translation: CASTMGANTEAFF.

The V and J genes are TRBV6-7 and TRBJ2-7, with D possibly TRBD1 on 7 matching bases. TRBV6-7 belongs to the ORF category, with a function that is uncertain. With 11 bases removed from V and 2 bases from J, the gap between germline ends came to 19 bases. The CDR3 has 14 amino acids. CDR3: CARSPRGRTYEQYF. The CDR3 DNA follows: TGTGCCCGTTCCCCCAGGGGGAGGACCTACGAGCAGTACTTC.

CDR3 bases: TGCGCCAGCAGCCAATTTGACAGGGGGCGGGAGACCCAGTACTTC. This gives the protein CASSQFDRGRETQYF. The V gene is TRBV4-3, the J gene TRBJ2-5; the match to TRBD1 covers 10 bases. This CDR3 is built from 15 residues. J was trimmed by 5 bases and V by 2 bases; bases with no gene match: 5. CDR1 is LGHNA and CDR2 is YSLEER in the germline V gene.

This clone was found a few times. Other DNA sequences within the sample encode an identical CDR3. The chain joins TRBV4-1 to TRBJ1-1, with D uncertain. V dropped 3 bases and J dropped 4 bases, with 9 bases sitting between them. The length of the CDR3 is 13 residues. Germline CDR1 and CDR2: MGHRA and YSYEKL. The CDR3: CASSQREVTEAFF. CDR3 DNA sequence: TGCGCCAGCAGCCAGCGAGAGGTCACTGAAGCTTTCTTT.

Here the CDR3 reads CASRAPLSGGANEQFF. The CDR3 region has the DNA TGTGCCAGCAGAGCCCCTCTGAGCGGGGGGGCCAATGAGCAGTTCTTC. This sequence joins TRBV9 and TRBJ2-1; 10 positions match TRBD2. The CDR3 length is 16 residues. Germline V lookup: CDR1 SGDLS, CDR2 YYNGEE. Losses at the gene ends were 5 bases for V and 6 bases for J; bases not matched to a gene: 11.

The J gene is TRBJ1-2, the V gene TRBV29-1; maybe TRBD1 (5 bases). The CDR3 loop spans 14 amino acids. V was shortened by 1 base and J by 0 bases, with 9 bases between the two germline ends. CDR1 is SQVTM and CDR2 is ANQGSEA in the germline V gene. This CDR3 is CSVEVATANYGYTF. CDR3 coding DNA: TGCAGCGTTGAAGTTGCGACAGCTAACTATGGCTACACCTTC. The variable domain in full, completed from reference TRBV29-1 and TRBJ1-2, reads SAVISQKPSRDICQRGTSLTIQCQVDSQVTMMFWYRQQPGQSLTLIATANQGSEATYESGFVIDKFPISRPNLTFSTLTVSNMSPEDSSIYLCSVEVATANYGYTFGSGTRLTVV.

This clone came up once. The chain employs TRBV6-6 and TRBJ1-1, with D maybe TRBD1 (5 bases). Germline V gene sequence: CDR1 MNHNY, CDR2 SVGAGI (reference sequence). Trimming left V 7 bases short and J 1 base short, with 10 bases between. The CDR3 is made up of 13 amino acids. The CDR3 protein is CASTITGNTEAFF. The CDR3 nucleotides read TGTGCCAGCACCATCACAGGGAACACTGAAGCTTTCTTT.